What follows are 24 T cell receptor beta chains derived from one specimen sequenced in a study of untreated major depressive disorder (dated by TCRdb to between 2017 and 2018). Their specific antigens are unknown. The library was made by the immunoSEQ multiplex PCR assay. The table comes from immuneACCESS by way of TCRdb, which keeps in-frame sequences with V and J called. Part of the clones is missing from these tables; in studies checked, under half for an unresolved V gene and the rest for unknown reasons. The sample records under 15,000 clones, 92% of which are singletons. The top ten clones comprise less than 0.95% of the sample. Broader findings and caveats from the paper: In CD4+ T cells, sequencing confirmed that depressed patients used TRBV05-01 (Vbeta 5.1) more than controls did, with a one-tailed test giving p = 0.040.

The specimen sequenced was CD4+ T cells from PBMCs. These receptors were obtained from a man under 40 with major depressive disorder.

This rearrangement joins TRBV18 to TRBJ1-4, with 9 bases fitting TRBD1. CDR1 and CDR2 (germline): KGHSH, LQKENI. CDR3 length: 17 amino acids. The trim removed 1 base at V and 7 bases at J, leaving 10 bases unmatched. The CDR3 loop is CASSPLAQGAVVEKLFF. CDR3 coding DNA: TGTGCCAGCTCACCACTGGCACAGGGGGCCGTAGTTGAAAAACTGTTTTTT.

The rearrangement uses TRBV19 and TRBJ1-2, with a tentative D call TRBD1 (6 bases). The CDR3 covers 12 residues. The V and J ends lost 10 bases and 7 bases respectively, with 16 bases between them. Germline CDR1 LNHDA, CDR2 SQIVND (reference sequence). CDR3 sequence (DNA): TGTGCCACCAGGGGAGAGGTCGGTGGCTACACCTTC. It translates to CATRGEVGGYTF.

This chain joins TRBV5-1 and TRBJ1-2, with 9 bases fitting TRBD1. This CDR3 is 15 amino acids long. V dropped 3 bases and J dropped 0; count of bases not matched to a gene: 3. Germline lookup yields CDR1 SGHRS and CDR2 YFSETQ. The CDR3: CASSSWTGANYGYTF. The CDR3 DNA reads TGCGCCAGCAGCTCCTGGACAGGGGCTAACTATGGCTACACCTTC. Full variable domain (rest looked up from reference TRBV5-1 and TRBJ1-2): KAGVTQTPRYLIKTRGQQVTLSCSPISGHRSVSWYQQTPGQGLQFLFEYFSETQRNKGNFPGRFSGRQFSNSRSEMNVSTLELGDSALYLCASSSWTGANYGYTFGSGTRLTVV.

The rearrangement joins TRBV6-1 to TRBJ1-4, with D unresolved. Germline loops: CDR1 MNHNS, CDR2 SASEGT. This CDR3 contains 12 residues. Trimming shortened V by 2 bases and J by 7 bases, and 5 bases separated the two germline ends. The CDR3 nucleotides read TGTGCCAGCAGTGAAATAGGTGAAAAACTGTTTTTT. Amino acid sequence: CASSEIGEKLFF.

This chain joins TRBV11-3 and TRBJ2-7; D is possibly TRBD2 (6 bases). The CDR3 is made up of 15 amino acids. Germline V CDR1 and CDR2: SGHNT, YENEEA. V shed 1 base and J shed 3 bases, with 13 bases lying between them. CDR3 region: CASSLGRGPYYEQYF. Written as DNA, the CDR3 is TGTGCCAGCAGCTTAGGGCGGGGACCCTACTACGAGCAGTACTTC.

The gene calls are TRBV6-5 and TRBJ2-5, with D perhaps given as TRBD1 or TRBD2 (6 bases each). Per the germline V gene, CDR1 is MNHEY and CDR2 is SVGAGI. V was shortened by 2 bases and J by 6 bases, with 19 bases between the two germline ends. CDR3 length equals 16 residues. CDR3 region: CASSYALGAGMKTQYF. CDR3 sequence (DNA): TGTGCCAGCAGTTACGCGCTGGGGGCGGGGATGAAGACCCAGTACTTC.

V and J are TRBV18 and TRBJ1-1; D is possibly TRBD1 (5 bases). Trimming shortened V by 6 bases and J by 10 bases, and 18 bases separated the two germline ends. CDR1 and CDR2 (germline): KGHSH, LQKENI. This CDR3 has 13 residues. The CDR3 here is CASSFAGDHPAFF. DNA of the CDR3: TGTGCCAGCTCCTTTGCGGGGGATCATCCAGCTTTCTTT.

The chain combines TRBV5-5 with TRBJ1-6; D unclear. The CDR3 is made up of 17 amino acids. Deletions cut 4 bases from V and 0 bases from J, with 14 bases between. In germline, CDR1 is SGHKS, CDR2 YYEKEE (reference sequence). CDR3 region: CASSLLSWSSYNSPLHF. As DNA, the CDR3 is TGTGCCAGCAGCCTACTATCCTGGAGCTCCTATAATTCACCCCTCCACTTT.

V gene TRBV19 combines with J gene TRBJ1-5; D unclear. The length of the CDR3 is 15 residues. The germline V gene encodes CDR1 LNHDA and CDR2 SQIVND (reference sequence). V lost 3 bases and J lost 2, with 11 bases in between. CDR3 DNA sequence: TGTGCCAGTAGTATGGCGGGGTTGGGCAATCAGCCCCAGCATTTT. Translating gives CASSMAGLGNQPQHF.

In DNA form, the CDR3 reads TGTGCCAGCAGCATAGGGGGGGCCACAGATACGCAGTATTTT. It is translated as CASSIGGATDTQYF. The gene calls are TRBV9 and TRBJ2-3; possibly TRBD2 for D (7 bases). Germline V gene sequence: CDR1 SGDLS, CDR2 YYNGEE. The CDR3 contains 14 residues. V was clipped by 4 bases and J by 2 bases, with 11 bases between them.

The chain links TRBV2 to TRBJ2-3; the match to TRBD2 covers 12 bases. Unmatched junction bases numbered 4, after V lost 5 bases and J lost 1 base. CDR3 size: 16 residues. The V gene's germline CDR1 is SNHLY and CDR2 FYNNEI. CDR3 coding DNA: TGTGCCAGCAGTTCCTGGACTAGCGGGGGCACAGATACGCAGTATTTT. This gives the protein CASSSWTSGGTDTQYF.

A single count supports this clone. The chain employs TRBV27 and TRBJ2-7; TRBD1 might be the D (6 bases). The CDR3 has 13 residues. The V end was cut by 6 bases, the J end by 2 bases, with 11 bases between. Germline loops: CDR1 MNHEY, CDR2 SMNVEV (reference sequence). The CDR3, as DNA: TGTGCCAGCAGAGCTACAGGGACCTACGAGCAGTACTTC. Encoded protein: CASRATGTYEQYF.

The chain links TRBV5-1 to TRBJ1-1; TRBD1 matches at 10 bases. The junction had 3 bases not matched to a gene; V was cut back by 0 bases and J by 1 base. This CDR3 region has 16 residues. CDR1 and CDR2 (germline): SGHRS, YFSETQ. The CDR3 region has the DNA TGCGCCAGCAGCTTGGTGGACAGGGGGAGGAACACTGAAGCTTTCTTT. Translating it yields CASSLVDRGRNTEAFF. Filled out from reference TRBV5-1 and TRBJ1-1, the complete variable domain reads KAGVTQTPRYLIKTRGQQVTLSCSPISGHRSVSWYQQTPGQGLQFLFEYFSETQRNKGNFPGRFSGRQFSNSRSEMNVSTLELGDSALYLCASSLVDRGRNTEAFFGQGTRLTVV.

The chain carries TRBV19 and TRBJ1-5, with a weak D call TRBD1 (6 bases). From germline, CDR1 is LNHDA and CDR2 SQIVND (reference sequence). The CDR3 is 14 amino acids. V was cut by 7 bases and J by 3 bases, with 13 bases left in between. The CDR3 protein is CASTVWGHNQPQHF. CDR3 in DNA: TGTGCCAGTACCGTCTGGGGGCACAATCAGCCCCAGCATTTT.

The rearrangement links TRBV25-1 to TRBJ2-7, with 9 bases identical to TRBD1. From germline, CDR1 is MGHDK and CDR2 SYGVNS. The CDR3 has 14 residues. After removal of 8 bases from V and 4 bases from J, the junction contained 9 bases not matched to a gene. In nucleotides, the CDR3 is TGTGCCAGCCACCCAGGGACAGGGAGTTACGAGCAGTACTTC. Residues: CASHPGTGSYEQYF.

The chain recombines TRBV5-4 with TRBJ1-2; unclear D gene. The CDR3 is 14 amino acids. Germline CDR1 reads SGHNT; CDR2 reads YYREEE (reference sequence). V lost 0 bases and J lost 1, with 7 bases in between. The CDR3 loop reads CASSLDTLNYGYTF. DNA for the CDR3: TGTGCCAGCAGCTTGGACACCCTTAACTATGGCTACACCTTC.

This chain joins TRBV10-3 and TRBJ2-7; 10 bases line up with TRBD2. The CDR3 contains 14 residues. The V segment lost 6 bases and the J segment 7 bases; nucleotides outside the gene matches: 9. Germline CDR1 is ENHRY and CDR2 is SYGVKD. The CDR3 DNA is TGTGCCATCAGCACTAGCGGGGTCCTAGGGGAGCAGTACTTC. This gives the protein CAISTSGVLGEQYF.

The gene calls are TRBV29-1 and TRBJ1-4, with D possibly being TRBD1 (5 bases). CDR3 length: 13 amino acids. V lost 4 bases and J 8 bases, leaving 14 bases between the germline ends. Germline lookup yields CDR1 SQVTM and CDR2 ANQGSEA. CDR3 residues: CSVATGREEKLFF. As DNA, the CDR3 is TGCAGCGTTGCCACGGGGCGCGAGGAAAAACTGTTTTTT. Filled out from reference TRBV29-1 and TRBJ1-4, the complete variable domain reads SAVISQKPSRDICQRGTSLTIQCQVDSQVTMMFWYRQQPGQSLTLIATANQGSEATYESGFVIDKFPISRPNLTFSTLTVSNMSPEDSSIYLCSVATGREEKLFFGSGTQLSVL.

The V call is TRBV5-8, the J call TRBJ2-1, with TRBD2 matching over 14 bases. Per germline, CDR1 SGHTS and CDR2 YDEGEE. The CDR3 is 15 residues long. The V and J ends lost 4 bases and 8 bases, in that order; junction bases with no gene match: 5. The CDR3 sequence: CASSLGTSGGDEQFF. The CDR3 region has the DNA TGTGCCAGCAGCCTAGGGACTAGCGGGGGCGATGAGCAGTTCTTC.

The gene calls are TRBV30 and TRBJ2-5; 7 positions agree with TRBD2. This CDR3 region has 14 residues. J was trimmed by 1 base and V by 5 bases; bases with no gene match: 7. Germline V gene data show CDR1 as GTSNPN and CDR2 as SVGIG (reference sequence). CDR3 in amino acids: CAWASGGGQETQYF. The CDR3 coding sequence is TGTGCCTGGGCAAGTGGCGGGGGCCAAGAGACCCAGTACTTC.

This clone is a singleton in its sample. The V and J genes are TRBV7-9 and TRBJ1-1; D might be TRBD1 (5 bases). Deletions cut 2 bases from V and 5 bases from J, with 12 bases between. CDR3 length: 14 amino acids. Germline V gene data show CDR1 as SEHNR and CDR2 as FQNEAQ (reference sequence). CDR3 coding DNA: TGTGCCAGCAGCTTACGAGGGTCAGGGACTGAAGCTTTCTTT. It translates to CASSLRGSGTEAFF.

This clone was seen once. The chain joins TRBV10-3 to TRBJ2-3; 11 bases are a match to TRBD1. J gave up 0 bases and V 10 bases, and 6 bases lay outside the gene matches. The CDR3 contains 15 residues. Germline V gene sequence: CDR1 ENHRY, CDR2 SYGVKD. CDR3 amino acids: CATMDRGLSTDTQYF. The CDR3 DNA sequence: TGTGCCACGATGGACAGGGGGCTCAGCACAGATACGCAGTATTTT.

The rearrangement uses TRBV29-1 and TRBJ1-2, with D unclear. CDR1 SQVTM and CDR2 ANQGSEA come from the germline V gene. The CDR3 is 12 residues long. V lost 0 bases, J lost 4 bases, and 6 bases lay in between. CDR3 loop: CSVEDRPYGYTF. The CDR3, as DNA: TGCAGCGTTGAAGACAGGCCCTATGGCTACACCTTC. The full variable domain, its missing parts supplied by reference TRBV29-1 and TRBJ1-2, is SAVISQKPSRDICQRGTSLTIQCQVDSQVTMMFWYRQQPGQSLTLIATANQGSEATYESGFVIDKFPISRPNLTFSTLTVSNMSPEDSSIYLCSVEDRPYGYTFGSGTRLTVV.

This clone was detected only a few times. The chain joins TRBV6-1 to TRBJ1-2; D is unresolved. Germline values: CDR1 MNHNS, CDR2 SASEGT. This CDR3 spans 13 amino acids. Deletions cut 6 bases from V and 3 bases from J, with 11 bases between. The CDR3 region is CASSALDYYGYTF. CDR3 DNA: TGTGCCAGCAGCGCTCTCGACTACTATGGCTACACCTTC.